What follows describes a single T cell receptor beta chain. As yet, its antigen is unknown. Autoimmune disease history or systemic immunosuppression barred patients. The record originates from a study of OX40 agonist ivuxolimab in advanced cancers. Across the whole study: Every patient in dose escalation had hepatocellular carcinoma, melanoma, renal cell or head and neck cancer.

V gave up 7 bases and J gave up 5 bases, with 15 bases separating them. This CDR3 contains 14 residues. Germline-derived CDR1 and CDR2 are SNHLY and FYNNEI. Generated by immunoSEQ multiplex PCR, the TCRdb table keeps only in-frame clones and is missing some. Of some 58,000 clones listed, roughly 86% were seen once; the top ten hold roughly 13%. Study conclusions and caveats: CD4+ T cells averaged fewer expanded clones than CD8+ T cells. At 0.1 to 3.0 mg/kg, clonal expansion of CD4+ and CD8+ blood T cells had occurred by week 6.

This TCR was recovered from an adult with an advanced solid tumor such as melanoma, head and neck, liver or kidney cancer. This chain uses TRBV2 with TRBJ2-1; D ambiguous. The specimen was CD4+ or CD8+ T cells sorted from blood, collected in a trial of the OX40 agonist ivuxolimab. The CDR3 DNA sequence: TGTGCCAGCAAGAAGGAACTAAATGACAATGAGCAGTTCTTC. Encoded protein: CASKKELNDNEQFF.